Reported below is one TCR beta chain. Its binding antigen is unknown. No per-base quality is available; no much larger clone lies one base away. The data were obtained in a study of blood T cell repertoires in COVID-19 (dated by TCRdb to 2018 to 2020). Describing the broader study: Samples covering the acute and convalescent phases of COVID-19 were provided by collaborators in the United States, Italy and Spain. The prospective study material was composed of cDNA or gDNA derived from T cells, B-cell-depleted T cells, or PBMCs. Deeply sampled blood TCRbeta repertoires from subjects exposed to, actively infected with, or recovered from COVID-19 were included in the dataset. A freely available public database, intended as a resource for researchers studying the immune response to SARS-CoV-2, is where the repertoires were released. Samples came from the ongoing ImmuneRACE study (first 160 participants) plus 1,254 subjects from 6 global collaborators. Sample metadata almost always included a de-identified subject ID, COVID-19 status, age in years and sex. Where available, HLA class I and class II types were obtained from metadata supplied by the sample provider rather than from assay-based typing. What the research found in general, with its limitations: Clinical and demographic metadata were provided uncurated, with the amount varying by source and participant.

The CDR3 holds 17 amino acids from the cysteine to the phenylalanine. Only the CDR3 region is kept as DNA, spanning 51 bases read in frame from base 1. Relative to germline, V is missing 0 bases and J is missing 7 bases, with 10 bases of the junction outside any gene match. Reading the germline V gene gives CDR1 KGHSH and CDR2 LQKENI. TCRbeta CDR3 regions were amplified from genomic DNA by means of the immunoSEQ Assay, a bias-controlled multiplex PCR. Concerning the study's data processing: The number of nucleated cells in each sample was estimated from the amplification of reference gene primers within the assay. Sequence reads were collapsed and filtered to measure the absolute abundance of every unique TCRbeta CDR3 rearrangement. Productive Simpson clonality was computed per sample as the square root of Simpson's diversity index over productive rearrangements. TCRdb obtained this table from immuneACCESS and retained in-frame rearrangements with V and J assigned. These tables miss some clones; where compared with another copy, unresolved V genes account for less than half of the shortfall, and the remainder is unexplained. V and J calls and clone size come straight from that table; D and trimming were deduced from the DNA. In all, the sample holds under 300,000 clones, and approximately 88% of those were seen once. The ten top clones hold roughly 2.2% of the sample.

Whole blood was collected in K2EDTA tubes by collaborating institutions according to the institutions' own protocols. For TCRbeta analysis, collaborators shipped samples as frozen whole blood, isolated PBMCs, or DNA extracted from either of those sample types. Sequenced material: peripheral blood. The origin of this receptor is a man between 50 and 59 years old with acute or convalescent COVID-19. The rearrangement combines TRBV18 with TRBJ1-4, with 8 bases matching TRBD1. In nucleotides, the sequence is TGTGCCAGCTCACCACCACGCCCAGGGGGCTTCGGTGAAAAACTGTTTTTT. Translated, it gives CASSPPRPGGFGEKLFF.